This T cell receptor (beta chain) was obtained from a study of T cell repertoires in cytomegalovirus infection. In the study overall: TCR beta signatures that were public indicated CMV infection and matching HLA type. Findings and caveats of the study: CMV-specific TCR beta clonotypes restricted by HLA-C dominated the ex vivo response. Cumulative public TCR beta family frequency identified CMV carriers with the relevant HLA.

MiXCR, applied by TCRdb to the reads, yields one record per CDR3 protein. The sample holds almost 550,000 distinct CDR3 sequences, approximately 16% seen once. Worth noting for this clonotype: Its antigen remains unknown. At one end, the junction sequence differs from germline, possibly due to a read error.

This CDR3 comprises 12 residues. Germline values: CDR1 SGDLS, CDR2 YYNGEE. The TCR sequence derives from a human donor in good health (CMV status not recorded). Some clones in this sample may be carry-over from other donors' samples. Sequencing was performed on CD8+ T cells from PBMCs. The chain has TRBV9 and TRBJ2-1; D gene uncertain. CDR3 sequence reads: CASSFRLNEQLF. Here the CDR3 DNA reads TGTGCCAGCAGCTTCCGACTGAATGAGCAGTTATTC.